Listed here are 15 T cell receptor beta chains from one sample, sequenced in a study of blood T cell repertoires in COVID-19. Sequenced by immunoSEQ multiplex PCR; TCRdb stores in-frame clones only, minus some. Here the sample spans 210,000 or so clones, 89% being singletons. The sequencing sample was made of peripheral blood. These receptor sequences come from a man in his forties with acute or convalescent COVID-19.

The chain combines TRBV10-1 with TRBJ1-1; D remains ambiguous. Germline V gene data show CDR1 as WNHNN and CDR2 as SYGVQD (reference sequence). This CDR3 has 13 residues. V lost 4 bases to trimming and J lost 0 bases, with 6 bases between them. CDR3 sequence: CASSADMNTEAFF. The CDR3 nucleotides read TGCGCCAGCAGTGCAGACATGAACACTGAAGCTTTCTTT.

The chain links TRBV7-8 to TRBJ1-4, with D hard to call. From germline, CDR1 is SGHVS and CDR2 FQNEAQ. Between the trimmed V and J ends, which lost 1 base and 8 bases, there was a span of 14 bases. The CDR3 is 15 residues long. CDR3 protein: CASSLGVLNGEKLFF. CDR3 DNA sequence: TGTGCCAGCAGCTTAGGGGTCCTCAACGGGGAAAAACTGTTTTTT.

This clone was seen a few times. This chain joins TRBV10-1 and TRBJ1-1; D possibly corresponds to TRBD1 (6 bases). The CDR3 is 14 residues long. Per germline, CDR1 WNHNN and CDR2 SYGVQD (reference sequence). The V gene lost 0 bases and the J gene lost 4 bases, with 9 bases spanning the gap. The DNA for the CDR3 is TGCGCCAGCAGTGAGTCCGGACAGAGCACTGAAGCTTTCTTT. Residues: CASSESGQSTEAFF.

The V and J genes are TRBV30 and TRBJ1-1; D not certain. The V gene lost 1 base and the J gene lost 1 base, with 7 bases spanning the gap. This CDR3 is built from 13 residues. Germline values: CDR1 GTSNPN, CDR2 SVGIG (reference sequence). The CDR3 DNA sequence: TGTGCCTGGAGTGCCAGAAAGAACACTGAAGCTTTCTTT. It translates to CAWSARKNTEAFF.

The genes are TRBV19 and TRBJ1-2, with D possibly TRBD1 on 5 matching bases. V was pared by 6 bases and J by 4 bases, with 9 bases between. The germline V gene has CDR1 LNHDA and CDR2 SQIVND (reference sequence). The CDR3 loop spans 12 amino acids. DNA for the CDR3: TGTGCCAGTAGAACCGGGGGCTATGGCTACACCTTC. Translation gives CASRTGGYGYTF.

This chain uses TRBV23-1 with TRBJ1-1, with D maybe TRBD1 (5 bases). TRBV23-1 is assigned to the ORF class and has an uncertain function. The V end lost 11 bases, the J end lost 5 bases, and 15 bases lay between the germline ends. The CDR3 spans 12 residues. In DNA, the CDR3 is TGCGCCGTCAGGGTTGTCGGTACTGAAGCTTTCTTT. This gives the protein CAVRVVGTEAFF.

The chain carries TRBV15 and TRBJ2-1, with TRBD2 matching over 12 bases. Germline V gives CDR1 LNHNV, CDR2 YYDKDF (reference sequence). The CDR3 length is 17 residues. The V segment lost 1 base and the J segment 5 bases; nucleotides outside the gene matches: 6. The DNA for the CDR3 is TGTGCCACCAGCAGAGCTGGACTAGCGGGGATGAACAATGAGCAGTTCTTC. The encoded protein is CATSRAGLAGMNNEQFF. The variable domain in full, completed from reference TRBV15 and TRBJ2-1, reads DAMVIQNPRYQVTQFGKPVTLSCSQTLNHNVMYWYQQKSSQAPKLLFHYYDKDFNNEADTPDNFQSRRPNTSFCFLDIRSPGLGDTAMYLCATSRAGLAGMNNEQFFGPGTRLTVL.

V gene TRBV2 combines with J gene TRBJ1-3, with no clear D. The V gene's germline CDR1 is SNHLY and CDR2 FYNNEI. This CDR3 region has 14 residues. V was trimmed by 7 bases and J by 2 bases, leaving 12 bases between them. The CDR3, as DNA: TGTGCCAGCACGAGTGATTATGCTGGAAACACCATATATTTT. Residues: CASTSDYAGNTIYF.

The chain combines TRBV2 with TRBJ2-3, with TRBD2 matching over 13 bases. Trimming cost V 6 bases and J 1 base; bases outside gene matches: 1. The CDR3 has 15 residues. Germline CDR1 SNHLY, CDR2 FYNNEI. The CDR3, as DNA: TGTGCCAGCAGGGGGACTAGCGGGGGCACAGATACGCAGTATTTT. Its translation is CASRGTSGGTDTQYF.

The chain employs TRBV5-1 and TRBJ1-4, with D possibly TRBD1 on 6 matching bases. Trimming left V 1 base short and J 0 bases short, with 13 bases between. The CDR3 spans 17 residues. Germline V lookup: CDR1 SGHRS, CDR2 YFSETQ. CDR3 residues: CASSLFGRGSTNEKLFF. CDR3 DNA: TGCGCCAGCAGCTTGTTCGGCAGGGGCTCAACTAATGAAAAACTGTTTTTT.

This clone was seen only once. This chain connects TRBV19 to TRBJ2-2, with TRBD2 as a possible D gene (7 bases). The CDR3 spans 13 residues. Germline CDR1 LNHDA, CDR2 SQIVND (reference sequence). The V gene lost 6 bases and the J gene lost 4 bases, with 9 bases spanning the gap. The CDR3 sequence is CASRGGGTGELFF. The CDR3 DNA follows: TGTGCCAGTAGAGGGGGGGGCACCGGGGAGCTGTTTTTT.

The count of this clone is one. This chain joins TRBV4-1 and TRBJ2-3; 8 bases fit TRBD2. The CDR3 has 14 amino acids. Germline assignment: CDR1 MGHRA and CDR2 YSYEKL. The junction had 8 bases not matched to a gene; V was cut back by 5 bases and J by 7 bases. The CDR3 sequence: CASSTSGTRYTQYF. The CDR3 DNA follows: TGCGCCAGCAGCACCTCCGGGACTAGGTATACGCAGTATTTT.

The chain uses TRBV6-1 and TRBJ1-1; D gene ambiguous. The CDR3 sequence is 14 residues long. Trimming shortened V by 0 bases and J by 0 bases, and 5 bases separated the two germline ends. In germline, CDR1 is MNHNS, CDR2 SASEGT. CDR3 sequence: CASSEAGMNTEAFF. CDR3 sequence (DNA): TGTGCCAGCAGTGAAGCTGGCATGAACACTGAAGCTTTCTTT.

The chain links TRBV19 to TRBJ1-4; 7 bases align to TRBD1. This CDR3 comprises 19 residues. Germline loops: CDR1 LNHDA, CDR2 SQIVND (reference sequence). Trimming took 3 bases from V and 3 from J; bases not matched to a gene: 16. The CDR3 loop reads CASSIDRERMETANEKLFF. The CDR3 DNA is TGTGCCAGTAGTATTGACAGGGAGAGAATGGAGACGGCTAATGAAAAACTGTTTTTT.

This chain joins TRBV6-5 and TRBJ1-6, with 9 bases identical to TRBD1. CDR3 size: 14 residues. Trimming cost V 10 bases and J 4 bases; bases outside gene matches: 5. Germline V gene lookup returns CDR1 MNHEY and CDR2 SVGAGI. The CDR3 region is CATGTGPYNSPLHF. DNA of the CDR3: TGTGCCACAGGGACAGGGCCATATAATTCACCCCTCCACTTT.